This is a list of T cell receptor beta chains from one sample in a study of cytotoxic CD8 clonotypes in ibrutinib-treated CLL. Data came from immunoSEQ multiplex PCR; TCRdb stores just in-frame clones and leaves some out. Of about 200,000 clones detected, 72% appear once; the ten largest clones hold around an eighth. Sequenced here: PBMCs, sampled after 24 months of ibrutinib treatment. These TCRs come from a human donor with chronic lymphocytic leukemia. The CDR3 runs from the conserved cysteine through the conserved F or W. The D gene is left open where the match is weak. Rows give clone size only sometimes, using once, few, many, or a class for an expanded clone.

size: once
V: TRBV5-1
J: TRBJ2-5
D: TRBD1
CDR3: CASSSGTGGYQETQYF
DNA: TGCGCCAGCAGCTCCGGGACAGGGGGGTACCAAGAGACCCAGTACTTC

size: .
V: TRBV13
J: TRBJ2-1
D: .
CDR3: CASSSGLVLNEQFF
DNA: TGTGCCAGCAGCTCCGGACTGGTTCTCAATGAGCAGTTCTTC

size: .
V: TRBV6-6
J: TRBJ2-7
D: .
CDR3: CASSWPGERDEQYF
DNA: TGTGCCAGCAGTTGGCCGGGGGAAAGAGACGAGCAGTACTTC

size: .
V: TRBV29-1
J: TRBJ1-5
D: .
CDR3: CSVRLTNSNQPQHF
DNA: TGCAGCGTTAGGCTCACTAATAGCAATCAGCCCCAGCATTTT

size: .
V: TRBV5-5
J: TRBJ2-7
D: .
CDR3: CASSLSEYEQYF
DNA: TGTGCCAGCAGCTTGTCCGAGTACGAGCAGTACTTC

size: .
V: TRBV29-1
J: TRBJ2-5
D: .
CDR3: CSVVNAEYQETQYF
DNA: TGCAGCGTTGTGAATGCTGAGTACCAAGAGACCCAGTACTTC

size: .
V: TRBV18
J: TRBJ2-6
D: .
CDR3: CASSPFSSGANVLTF
DNA: TGTGCCAGCTCACCATTCTCGTCTGGGGCCAACGTCCTGACTTTC

size: .
V: TRBV11-2
J: TRBJ2-3
D: .
CDR3: CASSSTGKSTDTQYF
DNA: TGTGCCAGCAGCTCGACAGGAAAATCCACAGATACGCAGTATTTT

size: .
V: TRBV7-7
J: TRBJ2-3
D: TRBD2
CDR3: CASSLGRADTQYF
DNA: TGTGCTAGCAGCTTAGGGAGGGCAGATACGCAGTATTTT

size: .
V: TRBV6-4
J: TRBJ2-5
D: .
CDR3: CASSDSITSRGETQYF
DNA: TGTGCCAGCAGTGACTCGATAACTAGCCGGGGAGAGACCCAGTACTTC

size: .
V: TRBV20-1
J: TRBJ2-5
D: .
CDR3: CSARYRETQYF
DNA: TGCAGTGCTAGGTATCGTGAGACCCAGTACTTC

size: .
V: TRBV5-1
J: TRBJ1-5
D: .
CDR3: CASSLQGTQPQHF
DNA: TGCGCCAGCAGCTTGCAGGGAACACAGCCCCAGCATTTT

size: .
V: TRBV5-1
J: TRBJ2-7
D: TRBD1
CDR3: CASSSPRQGDEQYF
DNA: TGCGCCAGCAGCTCGCCACGACAGGGGGACGAGCAGTACTTC

size: few
V: TRBV7-2
J: TRBJ2-7
D: .
CDR3: CASSPRRDNYEQYF
DNA: TGTGCCAGCAGCCCCAGGAGGGACAACTACGAGCAGTACTTC

size: once
V: TRBV6-1
J: TRBJ2-5
D: .
CDR3: CASSDLGLPQETQYF
DNA: TGTGCCAGCAGTGATCTGGGGCTCCCACAAGAGACCCAGTACTTC

size: once
V: TRBV9
J: TRBJ2-5
D: .
CDR3: CASSVVQGRETQYF
DNA: TGTGCCAGCAGCGTAGTGCAGGGCCGGGAGACCCAGTACTTC

size: .
V: TRBV19
J: TRBJ2-1
D: TRBD2
CDR3: CASSIRSSGSFREQFF
DNA: TGTGCCAGTAGTATACGGTCTAGCGGGAGTTTCCGTGAGCAGTTCTTC

size: .
V: TRBV7-2
J: TRBJ1-2
D: TRBD1
CDR3: CASSRRGRFYGYTF
DNA: TGTGCCAGCAGCCGCAGGGGGCGATTCTATGGCTACACCTTC

size: .
V: TRBV9
J: TRBJ2-5
D: TRBD2
CDR3: CASSVGLAEETQYF
DNA: TGTGCCAGCAGCGTAGGTCTAGCGGAAGAGACCCAGTACTTC

size: .
V: TRBV7-9
J: TRBJ1-1
D: .
CDR3: CASSFGATEAFF
DNA: TGTGCCAGCAGCTTTGGGGCGACTGAAGCTTTCTTT

size: few
V: TRBV27
J: TRBJ2-7
D: TRBD1
CDR3: CASSSRDRRYTYEQYF
DNA: TGTGCCAGCAGTTCCCGGGACAGAAGATACACCTACGAGCAGTACTTC

size: .
V: TRBV7-6
J: TRBJ2-3
D: TRBD2
CDR3: CASSPIKLAGDLADTQYF
DNA: TGTGCCAGCAGCCCGATAAAACTAGCGGGAGATTTGGCAGATACGCAGTATTTT

size: once
V: TRBV28
J: TRBJ2-7
D: TRBD2
CDR3: CASAMRGFPYEQYF
DNA: TGTGCCAGCGCCATGCGGGGGTTCCCCTACGAGCAGTACTTC

size: once
V: TRBV9
J: TRBJ1-1
D: TRBD1
CDR3: CASSVAGGAFTEAFF
DNA: TGTGCCAGCAGCGTTGCAGGGGGCGCGTTTACTGAAGCTTTCTTT

size: .
V: TRBV9
J: TRBJ2-5
D: .
CDR3: CASSVEFGGETQYF
DNA: TGTGCCAGCAGCGTAGAGTTTGGCGGTGAGACCCAGTACTTC

size: once
V: TRBV18
J: TRBJ2-3
D: TRBD2
CDR3: CASSPLGETSTSDTQYF
DNA: TGTGCCAGCTCACCACTTGGGGAGACTAGCACCTCAGATACGCAGTATTTT

size: .
V: TRBV11-2
J: TRBJ1-2
D: .
CDR3: CASSLDAANYGYTF
DNA: TGTGCCAGCAGCTTAGATGCAGCTAACTATGGCTACACCTTC

size: once
V: TRBV15
J: TRBJ2-1
D: TRBD2
CDR3: CASGGLAGGPEIYNEQFF
DNA: TGTGCCTCGGGAGGGCTAGCGGGAGGACCCGAGATTTACAATGAGCAGTTCTTC

size: .
V: TRBV2
J: TRBJ2-3
D: TRBD2
CDR3: CASSEFRTSGTDTQYF
DNA: TGTGCCAGCAGTGAGTTCCGGACTAGCGGCACAGATACGCAGTATTTT

size: few
V: TRBV30
J: TRBJ1-2
D: .
CDR3: CAWSEARGGYTF
DNA: TGTGCCTGGAGTGAGGCCCGAGGCGGCTACACCTTC

size: .
V: TRBV7-2
J: TRBJ2-6
D: .
CDR3: CASSSRRDALLGANVLTF
DNA: TGTGCCAGCAGCTCGAGACGGGACGCGTTGTTAGGGGCCAACGTCCTGACTTTC

size: .
V: TRBV30
J: TRBJ1-3
D: .
CDR3: CAWSAPGGAPGNTIYF
DNA: TGTGCCTGGAGTGCTCCGGGGGGGGCACCTGGAAACACCATATATTTT

size: few
V: TRBV18
J: TRBJ2-7
D: .
CDR3: CASSHPGQNSYEQYF
DNA: TGTGCCAGCTCACACCCGGGACAAAACTCCTACGAGCAGTACTTC

size: .
V: TRBV2
J: TRBJ1-2
D: TRBD1
CDR3: CASRGTGSRWDYGYTF
DNA: TGTGCCAGCAGAGGGACAGGCAGTAGATGGGACTATGGCTACACCTTC

size: .
V: TRBV6-6
J: TRBJ1-6
D: .
CDR3: CASSYSARSPLHF
DNA: TGTGCCAGCAGTTACTCCGCCAGATCACCCCTCCACTTT

size: .
V: TRBV5-4
J: TRBJ1-2
D: .
CDR3: CASSRTNNYGYTF
DNA: TGTGCCAGCAGCCGGACGAACAACTATGGCTACACCTTC

size: .
V: TRBV6-1
J: TRBJ2-7
D: .
CDR3: CASSRNYEQYF
DNA: TGTGCCAGCAGCCGTAACTACGAGCAGTACTTC

size: .
V: TRBV11-2
J: TRBJ2-7
D: .
CDR3: CASSFTGLSPYEQYF
DNA: TGTGCCAGCAGCTTCACCGGTTTATCCCCCTACGAGCAGTACTTC

size: .
V: TRBV4-1
J: TRBJ2-1
D: TRBD2
CDR3: CASSQLSGGRAYNEQFF
DNA: TGCGCCAGCAGCCAATTATCGGGCGGGAGGGCCTACAATGAGCAGTTCTTC

size: .
V: TRBV19
J: TRBJ2-7
D: TRBD2
CDR3: CASSKPGLAATYEQYF
DNA: TGTGCCAGTAGTAAACCGGGACTAGCGGCCACTTACGAGCAGTACTTC

size: .
V: TRBV25-1
J: TRBJ1-4
D: .
CDR3: CASSEDRSTNEKLFF
DNA: TGTGCCAGCAGTGAAGACCGTTCAACTAATGAAAAACTGTTTTTT

size: .
V: TRBV18
J: TRBJ2-3
D: .
CDR3: CASSTILVDTQYF
DNA: TGTGCCAGCTCAACCATACTTGTAGATACGCAGTATTTT

size: once
V: TRBV5-4
J: TRBJ2-6
D: .
CDR3: CASSLAVGLGANVLTF
DNA: TGTGCCAGCAGCTTGGCCGTGGGCCTTGGGGCCAACGTCCTGACTTTC

size: few
V: TRBV4-1
J: TRBJ1-2
D: TRBD1
CDR3: CASSRVHRGAYGYTF
DNA: TGCGCCAGCAGCCGAGTACACAGGGGGGCCTATGGCTACACCTTC

size: .
V: TRBV5-4
J: TRBJ1-2
D: TRBD1
CDR3: CASSLDGTGVYGYTF
DNA: TGTGCCAGCAGCTTGGACGGGACAGGGGTGTATGGCTACACCTTC

size: .
V: TRBV21-1
J: TRBJ2-5
D: .
CDR3: CASSKMPDGAPQETQYF
DNA: TGTGCCAGCAGCAAAATGCCTGATGGGGCGCCCCAAGAGACCCAGTACTTC

size: .
V: TRBV7-2
J: TRBJ2-2
D: .
CDR3: CASSLRMVVTGELFF
DNA: TGTGCCAGCAGCTTGAGGATGGTTGTCACCGGGGAGCTGTTTTTT

size: .
V: TRBV5-1
J: TRBJ2-3
D: TRBD2
CDR3: CASSHVINPPGLASSDTQYF
DNA: TGCGCCAGCAGCCACGTAATCAATCCACCGGGACTAGCGTCCTCAGATACGCAGTATTTT

size: .
V: TRBV9
J: TRBJ2-5
D: .
CDR3: CASSVGRETQYF
DNA: TGTGCCAGCAGCGTAGGGCGGGAGACCCAGTACTTC

size: once
V: TRBV11-2
J: TRBJ2-3
D: TRBD2
CDR3: CASSSSSGGRTDTQYF
DNA: TGTGCCAGCAGCTCGTCTAGCGGGGGGCGGACAGATACGCAGTATTTT

size: .
V: TRBV28
J: TRBJ2-1
D: .
CDR3: CASSREALGRKQFF
DNA: TGTGCCAGCAGTCGTGAGGCCCTCGGTCGCAAGCAGTTCTTC

size: .
V: TRBV15
J: TRBJ2-1
D: TRBD2
CDR3: CATSSRAGGGNEQFF
DNA: TGTGCCACCAGCAGCCGGGCGGGAGGGGGCAATGAGCAGTTCTTC

size: .
V: TRBV4-1
J: TRBJ2-7
D: .
CDR3: CASREAGRGNYEQYF
DNA: TGCGCCAGCAGGGAGGCTGGCAGGGGAAACTACGAGCAGTACTTC

size: once
V: TRBV6-5
J: TRBJ1-5
D: .
CDR3: CASSQGRFNQPQHF
DNA: TGTGCCAGCAGCCAGGGACGTTTCAATCAGCCCCAGCATTTT

size: once
V: TRBV4-1
J: TRBJ2-7
D: TRBD2
CDR3: CASSQRPGLAGYEQYF
DNA: TGCGCCAGCAGCCAACGTCCGGGACTAGCGGGATACGAGCAGTACTTC

size: .
V: TRBV9
J: TRBJ2-5
D: TRBD2
CDR3: CASSDGLAGVETQYF
DNA: TGTGCCAGCAGCGATGGACTAGCGGGAGTGGAGACCCAGTACTTC

size: .
V: TRBV5-1
J: TRBJ2-4
D: TRBD2
CDR3: CASSPGGVAKNIQYF
DNA: TGCGCCAGCAGCCCCGGGGGGGTAGCCAAAAACATTCAGTACTTC

size: .
V: TRBV4-3
J: TRBJ2-1
D: TRBD2
CDR3: CASSQDFGPSGIWFF
DNA: TGCGCCAGCAGCCAAGATTTTGGCCCCAGCGGGATTTGGTTCTTC

size: .
V: TRBV5-6
J: TRBJ1-3
D: .
CDR3: CASSPPGEFGNTIYF
DNA: TGTGCCAGCAGCCCCCCGGGGGAATTTGGAAACACCATATATTTT

size: .
V: TRBV19
J: TRBJ1-5
D: .
CDR3: CASSPTGFGNQPQHF
DNA: TGTGCCAGTAGTCCAACAGGGTTCGGCAATCAGCCCCAGCATTTT